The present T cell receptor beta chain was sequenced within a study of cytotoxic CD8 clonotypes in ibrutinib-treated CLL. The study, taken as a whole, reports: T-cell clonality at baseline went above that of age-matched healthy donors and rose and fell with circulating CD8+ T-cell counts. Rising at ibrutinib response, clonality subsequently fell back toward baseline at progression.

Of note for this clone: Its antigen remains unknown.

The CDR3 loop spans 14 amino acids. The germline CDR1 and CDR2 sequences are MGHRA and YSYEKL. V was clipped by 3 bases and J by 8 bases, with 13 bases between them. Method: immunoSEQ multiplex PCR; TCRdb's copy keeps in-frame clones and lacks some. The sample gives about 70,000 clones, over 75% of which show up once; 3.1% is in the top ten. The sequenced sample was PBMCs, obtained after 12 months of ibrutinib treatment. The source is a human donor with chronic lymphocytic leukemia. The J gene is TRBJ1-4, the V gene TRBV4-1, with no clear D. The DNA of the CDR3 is TGCGCCAGCAGCCAGGATAAGCCTGGGGAAAAACTGTTTTTT. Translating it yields CASSQDKPGEKLFF.